The clone carrying this TCR beta chain occurred many times. Its antigen is undetermined. Moderate-to-severe activity, CAS ≥3, NOSPECS ≥4 and a duration under 3 months were seen in donors with ophthalmopathy. Around 9.9 ml of fresh blood yielded the PBMCs by density gradient. CDR1 is MNHEY, CDR2 SVGAGI, per germline. V lost 5 bases to trimming and J lost 11 bases; unmatched junction nucleotides: 9. The CDR3 is made up of 14 amino acids. The data belong to a study of Graves' ophthalmopathy and Graves' hyperthyroidism. General observations from the study: Detected in blood as well were most expanded thyroid clonotypes with frequency above 0.001.

Amplification from RNA transcripts yielded the TCR beta CDR3 regions. Investigators did first-round RT-PCR with HTBI primers, then second-round multiplex PCR. TCRdb re-called the multiplex PCR reads through MiXCR, storing one row per CDR3 protein. Of 600,000 to 700,000 distinct CDR3 sequences in the sample, about 41% were seen once. This TCR came from an adult man with Graves' ophthalmopathy. The V and J genes are TRBV6-5 and TRBJ1-6; TRBD1 matches 7 bases. The sequencing input was peripheral blood. The CDR3 is CASSENRGGTPLHF. The CDR3 bases are TGTGCCAGCAGTGAAAACAGGGGAGGTACACCCCTCCACTTT.